The present TCR beta chain was sequenced within a study of T cell repertoires in cytomegalovirus infection. Findings and limits, study-wide: Summed frequency of public TCR beta families distinguished CMV carriers with the relevant HLA.

This clonotype came up a few times. Its antigen is unknown. TCRdb reprocessed the reads with MiXCR, giving one entry per CDR3 protein. The repertoire holds some 920,000 distinct CDR3 sequences, 31% seen once, with around 15% in the top ten. The CDR3 has 17 amino acids. V lost 3 bases and J 1 base, leaving 18 bases between the germline ends. Germline-derived CDR1 and CDR2 are MDHEN and SYDVKM. This TCR was sampled from a human donor in good health (CMV status not recorded). Some clones in this sample may be carry-over from other donors' samples. This chain joins TRBV28 and TRBJ1-1; D perhaps matches TRBD1 (5 bases). The source material was cultured CD8+ T cells from PBMCs, sampled from culture after CMV antigen stimulation. CDR3 in DNA: TGTGCCAGCAGTTTGGGACGCCTCCGAAACCCGAACACTGAAGCTTTCTTT. It yields the protein CASSLGRLRNPNTEAFF. The full variable domain, completed using reference TRBV28 and TRBJ1-1, is DVKVTQSSRYLVKRTGEKVFLECVQDMDHENMFWYRQDPGLGLRLIYFSYDVKMKEKGDIPEGYSVSREKKERFSLILESASTNQTSMYLCASSLGRLRNPNTEAFFGQGTRLTVV.